The 28 T cell receptor beta chains given below trace back to one sample, sequenced in a study of cytomegalovirus exposure and HLA in healthy donors. 60 Vbeta and 13 Jbeta primers were used in PCR. Sequenced by immunoSEQ multiplex PCR; TCRdb stores in-frame clones only, minus some. This sample has around 200,000 clones; over 75% occur once, and the top ten carry about a tenth. The sequenced sample consisted of PBMCs. The source of these receptors is a woman in her forties or fifties in good health and CMV-seropositive.

The rearrangement links TRBV19 to TRBJ2-5, with D perhaps TRBD1 (6 bases). From germline, CDR1 is LNHDA and CDR2 SQIVND (reference sequence). CDR3 length: 14 residues. Trimming left V 3 bases short and J 6 bases short, with 14 bases between. This CDR3 is CASSISGGRQTQYF. CDR3 DNA: TGTGCCAGTAGTATTAGTGGGGGCAGGCAGACCCAGTACTTC.

The chain has TRBV5-8 and TRBJ2-2, with D possibly TRBD2 on 6 matching bases. Germline V CDR1 and CDR2: SGHTS, YDEGEE. V lost 3 bases and J 7 bases, leaving 13 bases between the germline ends. The CDR3 totals 14 residues. DNA of the CDR3: TGTGCCAGCAGCTCTTGGGGGACTGGCGGGGAGCTGTTTTTT. It yields the protein CASSSWGTGGELFF.

This clone was seen just once. V usage is TRBV5-1 and J usage is TRBJ2-2; 8 bases map to TRBD1. The CDR3 spans 14 residues. V trimming: 4 bases; J trimming: 7 bases; junction bases outside the gene matches: 6. Germline lookup yields CDR1 SGHRS and CDR2 YFSETQ. CDR3 sequence (DNA): TGCGCCAGCAGCGGACAGGGAGCAGGCGGGGAGCTGTTTTTT. This encodes CASSGQGAGGELFF.

A single count supports this clone. CDR3 sequence: CASSQGDSYEQYF. The CDR3 DNA sequence: TGTGCCAGCAGCCAAGGGGACAGCTACGAGCAGTACTTC. The chain links TRBV4-2 to TRBJ2-7, with 7 bases aligning to TRBD1. The CDR3 has 13 amino acids. V lost 1 base, J lost 3 bases, and 0 bases stayed unmatched. Germline V gene data show CDR1 as LGHNA and CDR2 as YNFKEQ.

V is TRBV5-1 and J is TRBJ1-6; D is perhaps TRBD1 (5 bases). Trimming shortened V by 0 bases and J by 10 bases, and 8 bases separated the two germline ends. Looked up from germline, CDR1 is SGHRS and CDR2 is YFSETQ. The CDR3 spans 13 residues. The CDR3 is CASSLEQVSPLHF. CDR3 nucleotides: TGCGCCAGCAGCTTGGAACAGGTGTCACCCCTCCACTTT.

As DNA, the CDR3 is TGTGCCAGCAGTGAGAGCCAGGGATTCATCATTTTACCCCAGCATTTT. Translation: CASSESQGFIILPQHF. The chain has TRBV6-1 and TRBJ1-5; tentatively, D is TRBD1 (5 bases). This CDR3 has 16 amino acids. The germline gives CDR1 MNHNS, CDR2 SASEGT. Trimming removed 3 bases at V and 10 bases at J, with 22 bases between.

V and J are TRBV18 and TRBJ2-5, with 7 bases that match TRBD1. Germline V CDR1 and CDR2: KGHSH, LQKENI. Trimming at V came to 3 bases and at J to 5 bases, leaving 3 bases not matched to a gene. This CDR3 has 13 amino acids. The CDR3 sequence is CASSPQQGETQYF. CDR3 in DNA: TGTGCCAGCTCACCGCAACAGGGGGAGACCCAGTACTTC. Looking up the rest from reference TRBV18 and TRBJ2-5 gives the full variable domain: NAGVMQNPRHLVRRRGQEARLRCSPMKGHSHVYWYRQLPEEGLKFMVYLQKENIIDESGMPKERFSAEFPKEGPSILRIQQVVRGDSAAYFCASSPQQGETQYFGPGTRLLVL.

The rearrangement links TRBV19 to TRBJ2-6, with a weak D call TRBD1 (6 bases). Germline V lookup: CDR1 LNHDA, CDR2 SQIVND (reference sequence). V gave up 3 bases and J gave up 0 bases, with 18 bases separating them. This CDR3 has 19 residues. Here the CDR3 DNA reads TGTGCCAGTAGTATCTCTACAGGGAAAGGCGTCTCTGGGGCCAACGTCCTGACTTTC. Its protein is CASSISTGKGVSGANVLTF.

The count of this clone is one. J is TRBJ2-3 and V is TRBV4-2, with TRBD2 identical over 8 bases. Germline V gene data show CDR1 as LGHNA and CDR2 as YNFKEQ. Germline trimming cut 3 bases from V and 2 bases from J; bases unmatched to any gene: 4. The CDR3 runs to 15 residues. CDR3 bases: TGTGCCAGCAGCCAGGCACTAGCGGACACAGATACGCAGTATTTT. Amino acids: CASSQALADTDTQYF.

The chain uses TRBV7-2 and TRBJ1-4, with D tentatively TRBD1 (6 bases). Trimming cost V 0 bases and J 7 bases, with 12 bases left between them. CDR1 SGHTA and CDR2 FQGNSA come from the germline V gene. There are 15 residues in the CDR3. The CDR3 region is CASSLAQGYSEKLFF. The CDR3 coding sequence is TGTGCCAGCAGCTTAGCGCAGGGGTATAGTGAAAAACTGTTTTTT.

This chain uses TRBV5-1 with TRBJ2-1, with 11 bases lining up with TRBD1. V lost 3 bases and J lost 2; bases outside the gene matches: 4. This CDR3 spans 16 amino acids. CDR1 SGHRS and CDR2 YFSETQ come from the germline V gene. The DNA of the CDR3 is TGCGCCAGCAGCTCGGGACAGGGGGTCCCCTACAATGAGCAGTTCTTC. As protein: CASSSGQGVPYNEQFF.

The chain recombines TRBV5-8 with TRBJ2-1; 10 bases are shared with TRBD1. V trimming: 3 bases; J trimming: 8 bases; junction bases outside the gene matches: 8. Germline CDR1 SGHTS, CDR2 YDEGEE. This CDR3 is 15 amino acids long. The CDR3 sequence is CASSSGTGVRDEQFF. In DNA form, the CDR3 reads TGTGCCAGCAGCTCGGGGACAGGGGTTCGTGATGAGCAGTTCTTC.

The V and J genes are TRBV9 and TRBJ1-2; no clear D gene. Germline CDR1 SGDLS, CDR2 YYNGEE. The V end lost 4 bases, the J end lost 4 bases, and 14 bases lay between the germline ends. There are 14 residues in the CDR3. CDR3 sequence reads: CASSLSYGSYGYTF. As DNA, the CDR3 is TGTGCCAGCAGCCTCTCCTACGGGAGCTATGGCTACACCTTC.

This chain joins TRBV6-5 and TRBJ1-2; 7 bases are shared with TRBD1. V was clipped by 6 bases and J by 7 bases; unmatched bases: 8. The germline V gene encodes CDR1 MNHEY and CDR2 SVGAGI. The CDR3 runs to 13 residues. CDR3: CASSRGQVGGYTF. CDR3 in DNA: TGTGCCAGCAGCCGTGGACAGGTTGGTGGCTACACCTTC.

This chain uses TRBV6-6 with TRBJ1-6, with D possibly being TRBD1 (6 bases). This CDR3 is 14 amino acids long. In germline, CDR1 is MNHNY, CDR2 SVGAGI (reference sequence). V was shortened by 8 bases and J by 7 bases, with 15 bases between the two germline ends. The chain's CDR3 is CASGYRVGNSPLHF. The CDR3 region has the DNA TGTGCCAGCGGCTACAGGGTTGGAAATTCACCCCTCCACTTT.

This clone was recorded once. V and J are TRBV5-1 and TRBJ2-7; a weak D match, TRBD2 (6 bases). The CDR3 is 14 residues long. In germline, CDR1 is SGHRS, CDR2 YFSETQ. The germline V and J ends were trimmed by 5 bases and 6 bases, with 18 bases remaining between them. The DNA of the CDR3 is TGCGCCAGCAGTTTAAGTCTGGTCGGGGGCGAGCAGTACTTC. Residues: CASSLSLVGGEQYF.

The rearrangement uses TRBV30 and TRBJ2-1; 12 bases are shared with TRBD2. The J segment lost 9 bases and the V segment lost 8 bases, leaving 8 bases of the junction unmatched. Germline loops: CDR1 GTSNPN, CDR2 SVGIG (reference sequence). The CDR3 has 13 residues. CDR3 DNA: TGTGCCGGGTCTAGCGGGGGGGCCCGTGAGCAGTTCTTC. This translates into CAGSSGGAREQFF.

The chain uses TRBV19 and TRBJ1-2; D possibly corresponds to TRBD1 (6 bases). This CDR3 has 16 amino acids. The germline gives CDR1 LNHDA, CDR2 SQIVND (reference sequence). The V gene lost 4 bases and the J gene lost 1 base, with 16 bases spanning the gap. CDR3 residues: CASSTPRDTYNYGYTF. The CDR3 bases are TGTGCCAGTAGTACCCCCCGGGACACCTATAACTATGGCTACACCTTC.

The chain is built from TRBV7-6 and TRBJ2-2; the match to TRBD2 covers 15 bases. The ends lost 5 bases at V and 2 bases at J; junction bases unmatched: 9. CDR3 length: 19 amino acids. Germline V lookup: CDR1 SGHVS, CDR2 FNYEAQ. CDR3 sequence reads: CASSLGLAGGFLNTGELFF. The CDR3 DNA reads as TGTGCCAGCAGCCTCGGACTAGCGGGGGGGTTCTTAAACACCGGGGAGCTGTTTTTT.

J is TRBJ1-6 and V is TRBV11-3; D is ambiguous. Looked up from germline, CDR1 is SGHNT and CDR2 is YENEEA. V was clipped by 6 bases and J by 8 bases, with 11 bases between them. The CDR3 runs to 13 residues. The CDR3 DNA reads TGTGCCAGCAGGTTCGACGGAGATTCACCCCTCCACTTT. This encodes CASRFDGDSPLHF.

The chain joins TRBV4-1 to TRBJ2-3; the match to TRBD2 covers 14 bases. V was clipped by 5 bases and J by 1 base; unmatched bases: 2. The CDR3 is 16 amino acids. Germline CDR1 MGHRA, CDR2 YSYEKL. The CDR3 spells CASSSGLAGGTDTQYF. CDR3 in DNA: TGCGCCAGCAGCTCGGGACTAGCGGGGGGCACAGATACGCAGTATTTT.

The chain recombines TRBV5-1 with TRBJ2-1; TRBD2 aligns across 8 bases. The CDR3 extends over 16 amino acids. Germline V gives CDR1 SGHRS, CDR2 YFSETQ. V trimming: 4 bases; J trimming: 8 bases; junction bases outside the gene matches: 14. The CDR3, as DNA: TGCGCCAGCAGCGCCTGGGGGAGCGGGGGTCGGGATGAGCAGTTCTTC. This codes for CASSAWGSGGRDEQFF.

This chain links TRBV7-9 with TRBJ2-2; D is perhaps TRBD1 (5 bases). The ends were cut back, 5 bases at V and 2 bases at J, with 6 bases in the middle. This CDR3 comprises 13 residues. Germline-derived CDR1 and CDR2 are SEHNR and FQNEAQ (reference sequence). The CDR3 here is CASSQGNTGELFF. CDR3 bases: TGTGCCAGCAGCCAGGGAAACACCGGGGAGCTGTTTTTT.

V is TRBV9 and J is TRBJ1-1, with D maybe TRBD1 (6 bases). The CDR3 totals 16 residues. Germline assignment: CDR1 SGDLS and CDR2 YYNGEE. V dropped 2 bases and J dropped 4 bases, with 18 bases sitting between them. The CDR3 region has the DNA TGTGCCAGCAGCGTTTCCCGCAGGGGTGGTAGCACTGAAGCTTTCTTT. Translating gives CASSVSRRGGSTEAFF. Looking up the rest from reference TRBV9 and TRBJ1-1 gives the full variable domain: DSGVTQTPKHLITATGQRVTLRCSPRSGDLSVYWYQQSLDQGLQFLIQYYNGEERAKGNILERFSAQQFPDLHSELNLSSLELGDSALYFCASSVSRRGGSTEAFFGQGTRLTVV.

This sequence joins TRBV5-1 and TRBJ2-1; 9 positions agree with TRBD1. Germline values: CDR1 SGHRS, CDR2 YFSETQ. CDR3 length: 14 residues. V trimming: 7 bases; J trimming: 5 bases; junction bases outside the gene matches: 7. CDR3 coding DNA: TGCGCCAGCCGTGGACAGGGGATGGACAATGAGCAGTTCTTC. Its protein is CASRGQGMDNEQFF.

This chain joins TRBV18 and TRBJ2-3; the match to TRBD2 covers 12 bases. Losses at the gene ends were 2 bases for V and 4 bases for J; bases not matched to a gene: 1. The CDR3 totals 15 residues. Germline V gene sequence: CDR1 KGHSH, CDR2 LQKENI. The CDR3 reads CASSPTSGGPDTQYF. DNA for the CDR3: TGTGCCAGCTCACCAACTAGCGGGGGGCCAGATACGCAGTATTTT. The full variable domain, with the rest looked up from reference TRBV18 and TRBJ2-3, is NAGVMQNPRHLVRRRGQEARLRCSPMKGHSHVYWYRQLPEEGLKFMVYLQKENIIDESGMPKERFSAEFPKEGPSILRIQQVVRGDSAAYFCASSPTSGGPDTQYFGPGTRLTVL.

This clone was seen just once. The rearrangement joins TRBV18 to TRBJ2-1; 7 bases are shared with TRBD1. The germline V gene encodes CDR1 KGHSH and CDR2 LQKENI. Trimming cost V 3 bases and J 8 bases; bases outside gene matches: 7. The CDR3 runs to 14 residues. For the CDR3, the DNA is TGTGCCAGCTCACCCATGCCGACAGGGCATGAGCAGTTCTTC. Encoded protein: CASSPMPTGHEQFF.

This chain uses TRBV7-3 with TRBJ2-1, with 8 bases identical to TRBD2. Germline V lookup: CDR1 SGHTA, CDR2 FQGTGA. The length of the CDR3 is 15 residues. V shed 1 base and J 5 bases; nucleotides not matched to a gene: 4. CDR3 sequence (DNA): TGTGCCAGCAGCTTAAGCCCAGCGGGGGACAATGAGCAGTTCTTC. It codes for CASSLSPAGDNEQFF.